This T cell receptor (beta chain) was recovered during a study of blood T cells in healthy people across ages. The CDR3 is 14 amino acids. The V and J ends lost 3 bases and 7 bases, in that order; junction bases with no gene match: 9. Germline-derived CDR1 and CDR2 are DFQATT and SNEGSKA (reference sequence). A second PCR, run for roughly 7 to 11 cycles, used a sample-barcoded 5' primer plus a J-beta primer mix. Via MiXCR, TCRdb re-called the 5' RACE reads, giving one row per CDR3 protein. The sample holds 650,000 to 700,000 distinct CDR3 sequences, roughly half seen once. Individuals who donated were healthy Caucasians from Russia aged 6 to 90.

Sequencing was done on a sample of blood. V is TRBV20-1 and J is TRBJ2-1; 7 nucleotides align to TRBD2. This clonotype was obtained from a woman older than 75 in good health. This CDR3 reads CSASLGHGRNEQFF. As DNA, the CDR3 is TGCAGTGCTAGTCTCGGCCACGGGAGGAATGAGCAGTTCTTC.